This T cell receptor beta chain was sequenced during a study of blood T cell repertoires in COVID-19. The overall study: Nucleic acid was either cDNA or gDNA, and it came from T cells, B-cell-depleted T cells, or PBMCs.

Measured with immunoSEQ multiplex PCR; TCRdb has only the in-frame clones, and not every one. The table lists about 500,000 clones, approximately 86% of them singletons. Germline loops: CDR1 SGHTA, CDR2 FQGNSA. Trimming removed 0 bases from V and 4 bases from J; junction bases left unmatched: 1. The CDR3 is 15 amino acids. Participants were aged 18 to 89 years, lived in around 25 US areas, and enrolled virtually. Which cohort a participant joined came from the clinical history participants gave. The recovered donors of Cohort 3 showed two negative PCRs, clearance, or symptom resolution. V gene TRBV7-2 combines with J gene TRBJ2-5, with TRBD1 identical over 11 bases. This clonotype originated in a woman in her late teens or twenties who had recovered from COVID-19. The source material was PBMCs or T cells enriched from blood (not recorded which). CDR3 nucleotides: TGTGCCAGCAGCTTAGCGGGACAGGGGGGAGAGACCCAGTACTTC. Its translation: CASSLAGQGGETQYF.